The 2 T cell receptor beta chains below all came from one sample that was sequenced in a study of early T cells in non-severe SARS-CoV-2 infection (dated by TCRdb to 2020 to 2022). The library was built by means of 5' RACE. The sample was run on a NextSeq 500. In-frame beta chains were kept once TCRdb had trimmed the public reads at Q25 with fastp and called clones with MiXCR. Each entry is one CDR3 protein sequence, shown with its most common DNA and genes. This sample comprises about 61,000 distinct CDR3 sequences, less than 14% of them detected only once. Of the sample, around 1.8% falls within the top ten clones. Sequencing was carried out using whole blood. The receptors were sampled from an adult who was a healthcare worker with PCR-confirmed SARS-CoV-2 infection or an uninfected control (not recorded which).

This clonotype was observed at least ten times. This chain joins TRBV4-3 and TRBJ2-1; D may be TRBD1 (5 bases). This CDR3 has 16 amino acids. V gave up 2 bases and J gave up 5 bases, with 16 bases separating them. Germline V gives CDR1 LGHNA, CDR2 YSLEER. In DNA, the CDR3 is TGCGCCAGCAGCCAAATTCTCCAGGGATCCCACAATGAGCAGTTCTTC. It codes for CASSQILQGSHNEQFF.

This clonotype was found a few times. The chain employs TRBV7-9 and TRBJ1-5, with 8 bases that match TRBD1. CDR1 and CDR2 from the germline V gene are SEHNR and FQNEAQ (reference sequence). The CDR3 spans 14 residues. V gave up 5 bases and J gave up 6 bases; unmatched junction bases: 6. The CDR3 spells CASSQDRGVQPQHF. The CDR3 coding sequence is TGTGCCAGCAGCCAAGACAGGGGCGTTCAGCCCCAGCATTTT.